One sample yielded the 27 T cell receptor beta chains listed below, sequenced in a study of shared clonotypes between healthy human individuals. Naive CD8 populations comprised CD45RO-negative cells positively selected for CCR7, excluding terminally differentiated effector memory CD45RA+ cells. Only in-frame clones appear in the TCRdb table, and some are missing; sequencing was by immunoSEQ multiplex PCR. The sample records approximately 2,000,000 clones, just under 95% being singletons. The sequencing input was naive CD8+ T cells from PBMCs. The receptor set was obtained from a man aged 18 to 30 in good health. Some clones in this sample may be carry-over from other donors' samples.

The rearrangement joins TRBV6-6 to TRBJ2-3; no clear D gene. CDR1 MNHNY and CDR2 SVGAGI come from the germline V gene (reference sequence). The germline V and J ends were trimmed by 4 bases and 6 bases, with 5 bases remaining between them. CDR3 length equals 11 residues. CDR3 residues: CASSSVDTQYF. In nucleotides, the CDR3 is TGTGCCAGCAGTTCGGTTGATACGCAGTATTTT.

The chain joins TRBV7-9 to TRBJ2-7; 7 positions match TRBD2. The CDR3 covers 16 residues. The V and J ends lost 2 bases and 3 bases, in that order; junction bases with no gene match: 10. Germline V gene data show CDR1 as SEHNR and CDR2 as FQNEAQ (reference sequence). DNA for the CDR3: TGTGCCAGCAGCTTAATGGGAGGGGCCGCCAGCTACGAGCAGTACTTC. Translating gives CASSLMGGAASYEQYF.

V usage is TRBV9 and J usage is TRBJ2-1; TRBD1 matches 10 bases. The CDR3 runs to 17 residues. V shed 0 bases, J shed 8 bases, and the junction held 11 bases outside the gene matches. The germline V gene encodes CDR1 SGDLS and CDR2 YYNGEE. The chain's CDR3 is CASSVDGGTGVFDEQFF. CDR3 nucleotide sequence: TGTGCCAGCAGCGTAGATGGTGGGACAGGGGTGTTTGATGAGCAGTTCTTC.

V and J are TRBV6-5 and TRBJ2-7; 8 bases map to TRBD2. Germline CDR1 MNHEY, CDR2 SVGAGI. This CDR3 comprises 12 residues. Trimming at V came to 5 bases and at J to 6 bases, leaving 3 bases not matched to a gene. CDR3 amino acids: CASSLAGGEQYF. The CDR3 nucleotides read TGTGCCAGCAGTCTCGCGGGGGGCGAGCAGTACTTC.

Notes on this clone: Other DNA sequences of this sample code for an identical CDR3. This chain links TRBV27 with TRBJ1-2; D remains unclear. The V end lost 1 base, the J end lost 2 bases, and 8 bases lay between the germline ends. The length of the CDR3 is 14 residues. CDR1 is MNHEY and CDR2 is SMNVEV in the germline V gene (reference sequence). Written as DNA, the CDR3 is TGTGCCAGCAGTTTATATCCGGGAAACTATGGCTACACCTTC. This codes for CASSLYPGNYGYTF.

The chain couples TRBV7-9 to TRBJ1-2; unclear D gene. With 6 bases removed from V and 2 bases from J, the gap between germline ends came to 10 bases. Germline CDR1 SEHNR, CDR2 FQNEAQ (reference sequence). CDR3 size: 13 residues. The CDR3 spells CASRPTENYGYTF. CDR3 DNA: TGTGCCAGCAGGCCCACAGAGAACTATGGCTACACCTTC.

The chain links TRBV13 to TRBJ2-7; D might be TRBD1 or TRBD2, each matching 5 bases. CDR1 and CDR2 (germline): PRHDT, FYEKMQ (reference sequence). The CDR3 consists of 15 residues. V lost 5 bases and J lost 2, with 16 bases in between. The CDR3 reads CASSTSGTGTYEQYF. CDR3 sequence (DNA): TGTGCCAGCAGCACCTCCGGGACGGGAACCTACGAGCAGTACTTC.

V and J are TRBV7-2 and TRBJ1-5; D not resolved. Germline lookup yields CDR1 SGHTA and CDR2 FQGNSA. The CDR3 sequence is 14 residues long. Trimming left V 5 bases short and J 1 base short, with 9 bases between. CDR3 residues: CASSSRRSNQPQHF. The DNA of the CDR3 is TGTGCCAGCAGCAGCAGACGGAGCAATCAGCCCCAGCATTTT.

For the CDR3, the DNA is TGTGCCAGCAGTGACAGGGCTCACGGCTACACCTTC. Its translation is CASSDRAHGYTF. The V and J genes are TRBV25-1 and TRBJ1-2; possibly TRBD1 for D (5 bases). Per the germline V gene, CDR1 is MGHDK and CDR2 is SYGVNS. The CDR3 is 12 residues long. V was trimmed by 3 bases and J by 8 bases, leaving 10 bases between them.

The chain employs TRBV4-3 and TRBJ2-7; D remains ambiguous. V gave up 3 bases and J gave up 2 bases, with 20 bases separating them. The CDR3 totals 17 residues. CDR1 is LGHNA, CDR2 YSLEER, per germline. For the CDR3, the DNA is TGCGCCAGCAGCCAGGGCTTATCGGTGACTCAGACCTACGAGCAGTACTTC. This gives the protein CASSQGLSVTQTYEQYF.

This sequence joins TRBV27 and TRBJ1-5, with 8 bases aligning to TRBD1. This CDR3 region has 14 residues. V gave up 8 bases and J gave up 6 bases; unmatched junction bases: 9. Germline V gene data show CDR1 as MNHEY and CDR2 as SMNVEV (reference sequence). The CDR3 bases are TGTGCCAGCGCCCCAGGGGGCTCTGCTCAGCCCCAGCATTTT. Its protein product is CASAPGGSAQPQHF.

A single count supports this clone. This chain connects TRBV9 to TRBJ2-2; D is unresolved. Trimming stripped 3 bases from V and 3 bases from J, with 12 bases between. The germline CDR1 and CDR2 sequences are SGDLS and YYNGEE. CDR3 length: 15 residues. Here the CDR3 DNA reads TGTGCCAGCAGCGCGGTCCCAGGAGACACCGGGGAGCTGTTTTTT. Amino acid sequence: CASSAVPGDTGELFF.

Turning to this clone: At one end, the junction sequence differs from germline, possibly due to a read error. The gene calls are TRBV7-8 and TRBJ2-7; 8 bases fit TRBD2. Germline CDR1 and CDR2: SGHVS and FQNEAQ. The CDR3 covers 13 residues. In DNA, the CDR3 is TGTGCCAGCAGCTCCCCGGGACTAGATGTGAGCCGCTTC. Translation gives CASSSPGLDVSRF.

The chain carries TRBV5-4 and TRBJ2-7; the match to TRBD1 covers 10 bases. Trimming at V came to 9 bases and at J to 1 base, leaving 7 bases not matched to a gene. This CDR3 is built from 14 residues. Germline lookup yields CDR1 SGHNT and CDR2 YYREEE (reference sequence). The CDR3, as DNA: TGTGCCATCCGCCCGGGACAGGGGTCCTACGAGCAGTACTTC. Amino acids: CAIRPGQGSYEQYF.

This clone was detected only once. Here the CDR3 reads CASLGTYNEQFF. Written as DNA, the CDR3 is TGTGCCAGCCTAGGGACATACAATGAGCAGTTCTTC. This chain joins TRBV27 and TRBJ2-1; a possible D gene is TRBD1 (6 bases). CDR1 is MNHEY, CDR2 SMNVEV, per germline (reference sequence). The CDR3 has 12 residues. The V end lost 8 bases, the J end lost 4 bases, and 9 bases lay between the germline ends.

J is TRBJ2-5 and V is TRBV5-1, with D perhaps TRBD2 (5 bases). V lost 3 bases and J lost 5, with 14 bases in between. The CDR3 sequence is 14 residues long. CDR1 and CDR2 from the germline V gene are SGHRS and YFSETQ. The CDR3 sequence: CASSYGEGRETQYF. The CDR3 region has the DNA TGCGCCAGCAGCTACGGGGAAGGGCGCGAGACCCAGTACTTC.

The chain has TRBV7-9 and TRBJ2-7; TRBD1 agrees at 8 bases. This CDR3 is built from 16 residues. V lost 6 bases, J lost 0 bases, and 10 bases stayed unmatched. Germline V gene data show CDR1 as SEHNR and CDR2 as FQNEAQ (reference sequence). CDR3 protein: CASSIGPRGLSYEQYF. DNA for the CDR3: TGTGCCAGCAGTATAGGACCCAGGGGGCTCTCCTACGAGCAGTACTTC.

In DNA, the CDR3 is TGTGCCAGCAGTTACCCCTCGATCCCAGATACGCAGTATTTT. Amino acids: CASSYPSIPDTQYF. The chain combines TRBV6-6 with TRBJ2-3; D unresolved. Trimming pared 2 bases from V and 4 bases from J, leaving 10 bases between. In germline, CDR1 is MNHNY, CDR2 SVGAGI (reference sequence). The CDR3 is 14 residues long.

Comments on this clone: Other nucleotide sequences in the sample specify the same CDR3. The chain uses TRBV7-8 and TRBJ2-1; the match to TRBD2 covers 8 bases. CDR3 length: 16 residues. V gave up 3 bases and J gave up 4 bases; unmatched junction bases: 8. The germline gives CDR1 SGHVS, CDR2 FQNEAQ. The DNA for the CDR3 is TGTGCCAGCAGCTTGGGAGGGACTAGGGGTTACAATGAGCAGTTCTTC. It translates to CASSLGGTRGYNEQFF.

V gene TRBV5-1 combines with J gene TRBJ2-7; D is unresolved. V shed 0 bases and J shed 0 bases, with 16 bases lying between them. The CDR3 sequence is 17 residues long. Germline CDR1 reads SGHRS; CDR2 reads YFSETQ. CDR3 coding DNA: TGCGCCAGCAGCTTGGCGACCCGGTCCGGATCCTCCTACGAGCAGTACTTC. It codes for CASSLATRSGSSYEQYF.

The chain employs TRBV7-9 and TRBJ2-7; TRBD2 agrees at 14 bases. Germline V gene data show CDR1 as SEHNR and CDR2 as FQNEAQ (reference sequence). The CDR3 is made up of 13 amino acids. Trimming cost V 7 bases and J 12 bases; bases outside gene matches: 8. CDR3 protein: CASTGTSGSERYF. The CDR3 DNA reads as TGTGCCAGCACCGGGACTAGCGGGAGTGAACGGTACTTC.

This clone was picked up one time. The genes are TRBV28 and TRBJ1-1, with TRBD1 matching 7 bases. The CDR3 sequence is 15 residues long. Germline V gene lookup returns CDR1 MDHEN and CDR2 SYDVKM. V was pared by 3 bases and J by 5 bases, with 9 bases of the junction left unmatched. The DNA for the CDR3 is TGTGCCAGCAGTTTCCCCCCGACAGGGCGTACTGAAGCTTTCTTT. Amino acid sequence: CASSFPPTGRTEAFF.

This clone was seen just once. The chain couples TRBV10-2 to TRBJ2-3, with TRBD2 matching over 7 bases. V lost 6 bases, J lost 5 bases, and 8 bases stayed unmatched. CDR3 length equals 14 residues. Germline lookup yields CDR1 WSHSY and CDR2 SAAADI. CDR3 DNA sequence: TGCGCCAGCAGGCTAGCGGCAGGAATAGATACGCAGTATTTT. Amino acid sequence: CASRLAAGIDTQYF.

V usage is TRBV27 and J usage is TRBJ2-7, with 9 bases identical to TRBD2. CDR3 size: 14 residues. Germline V gives CDR1 MNHEY, CDR2 SMNVEV (reference sequence). V lost 3 bases and J lost 5; bases outside the gene matches: 5. The CDR3 reads CASSFGLANNEQYF. CDR3 nucleotide sequence: TGTGCCAGCAGTTTCGGACTAGCGAATAACGAGCAGTACTTC.

The DNA of the CDR3 is TGTGCCAGCAGCTTCAGTTATATCGGGACTAGCAGAGACAATGAGCAGTTCTTC. This encodes CASSFSYIGTSRDNEQFF. The V and J genes are TRBV7-9 and TRBJ2-1; 9 positions match TRBD2. The CDR3 consists of 18 residues. Germline trimming cut 3 bases from V and 5 bases from J; bases unmatched to any gene: 14. In germline, CDR1 is SEHNR, CDR2 FQNEAQ (reference sequence).

The chain joins TRBV19 to TRBJ2-6; the D is unclear. This CDR3 contains 15 residues. Trimming pared 4 bases from V and 0 bases from J, leaving 7 bases between. Germline V gene sequence: CDR1 LNHDA, CDR2 SQIVND (reference sequence). The CDR3 region has the DNA TGTGCCAGTAGTACGGACGACTCTGGGGCCAACGTCCTGACTTTC. The encoded protein is CASSTDDSGANVLTF.

The CDR3 DNA follows: TGTGCCAGCAGCACAACTGACAGGGTTGCCCACAATGAGCAGTTCTTC. This gives the protein CASSTTDRVAHNEQFF. The V call is TRBV7-9, the J call TRBJ2-1, with TRBD1 matching 7 bases. This CDR3 spans 16 amino acids. Germline lookup yields CDR1 SEHNR and CDR2 FQNEAQ (reference sequence). After removal of 5 bases from V and 5 bases from J, the junction contained 12 bases not matched to a gene.